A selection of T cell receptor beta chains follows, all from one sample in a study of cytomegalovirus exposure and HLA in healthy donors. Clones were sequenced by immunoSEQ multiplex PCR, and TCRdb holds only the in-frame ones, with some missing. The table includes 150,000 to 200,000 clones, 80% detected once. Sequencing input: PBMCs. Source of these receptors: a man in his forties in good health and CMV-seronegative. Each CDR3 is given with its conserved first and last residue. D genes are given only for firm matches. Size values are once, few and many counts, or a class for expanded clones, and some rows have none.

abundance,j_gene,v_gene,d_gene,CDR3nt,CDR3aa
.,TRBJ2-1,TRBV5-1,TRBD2,TGCGCCAGCAGCTTGGGACTAGCGGGTTTAAATGAGCAGTTCTTC,CASSLGLAGLNEQFF
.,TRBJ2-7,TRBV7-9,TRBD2,TGTGCCAGCAGCAGGGCTGGGGGGGTGGTCGAGCAGTACTTC,CASSRAGGVVEQYF
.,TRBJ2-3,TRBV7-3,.,TGTGCCAGCAGCCTAGCCGCCACAGATACGCAGTATTTT,CASSLAATDTQYF
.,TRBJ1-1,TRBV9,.,TGTGCCAGCAGCGTAGTTAACAGGGACAAGTGGAACACCGAAGCTTTCTTT,CASSVVNRDKWNTEAFF
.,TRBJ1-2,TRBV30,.,TGTGCCTGGAGTAGCTTGGGACAACGCCGGTCTATGGGCTACACCTTC,CAWSSLGQRRSMGYTF
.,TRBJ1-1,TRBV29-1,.,TGCAGCTGTCCGGGACAAACGAACACTGAAGCTTTCTTT,CSCPGQTNTEAFF
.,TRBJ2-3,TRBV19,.,TGTGCCAGTAGGAGACTAGAGGGCACAGATACGCAGTATTTT,CASRRLEGTDTQYF
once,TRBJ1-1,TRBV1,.,TGCACCAGCACCCGGCTCACAGGGGGAGGGATGAGCACTGAAGCTTTCTTT,CTSTRLTGGGMSTEAFF
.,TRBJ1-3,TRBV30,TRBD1,TGTGCCTGGAGTCCCTGGACAGGGGGGGGATCTGGAAACACCATATATTTT,CAWSPWTGGGSGNTIYF
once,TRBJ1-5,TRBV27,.,TGTGCCAGCAGTTTTTTAGGCAATCAGCCCCAGCATTTT,CASSFLGNQPQHF
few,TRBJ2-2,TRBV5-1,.,TGCGCCAGCAGCGACGGGACAACGAACACCGGGGAGCTGTTTTTT,CASSDGTTNTGELFF
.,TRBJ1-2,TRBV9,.,TGTGCCAGCAGCGTAGGGGGGGGCTATGGCTACACCTTC,CASSVGGGYGYTF
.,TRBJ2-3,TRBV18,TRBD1,TGTGCCAGCTCAGGACAGGGTTTAGATACGCAGTATTTT,CASSGQGLDTQYF
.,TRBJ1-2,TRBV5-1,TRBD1,TGCGCCAGCAGCTTCGGACAGGGGGTGGGAGGCTACACCTTC,CASSFGQGVGGYTF
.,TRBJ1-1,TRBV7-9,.,TGTGCCAGCAGCCCTCCTGAGAATGTGAGGTATGAAGCTTTCTTT,CASSPPENVRYEAFF
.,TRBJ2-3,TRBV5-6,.,TGTGCCAGCAGCCCCGGGGGTTCAACAGATACGCAGTATTTT,CASSPGGSTDTQYF
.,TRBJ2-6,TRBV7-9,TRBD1,TGTGCCAGCAGCCGGGACAGGGGACGCGCTGGGGCCAACGTCCTGACTTTC,CASSRDRGRAGANVLTF
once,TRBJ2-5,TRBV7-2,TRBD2,TGTGCCAGCAGCTTAGGACAAGCGGGGACGACCCAAGAGACCCAGTACTTC,CASSLGQAGTTQETQYF
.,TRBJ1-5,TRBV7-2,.,TGTGCCAGCAGCTTGACAGTAAGCACTCAGCCCCAGCATTTT,CASSLTVSTQPQHF
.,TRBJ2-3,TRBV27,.,TGTGCCAGCAGTTTAGGTGGGCCCGGCACAGATACGCAGTATTTT,CASSLGGPGTDTQYF
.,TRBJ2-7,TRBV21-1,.,TGTGCCAGCACCCGACAGGGATCCTACGAGCAGTACTTC,CASTRQGSYEQYF
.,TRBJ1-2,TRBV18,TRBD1,TGTGCCAGCTCACCCGGACAGGGTTATACTAACTATGGCTACACCTTC,CASSPGQGYTNYGYTF
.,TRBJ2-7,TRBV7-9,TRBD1,TGTGCCAGCGCTACTAATCAGGGGGAAAGATACTCCTACGAGCAGTACTTC,CASATNQGERYSYEQYF
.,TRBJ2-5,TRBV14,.,TGTGCCAGCAGCCATTGGGCAGGGGACGGACAAGAGACCCAGTACTTC,CASSHWAGDGQETQYF
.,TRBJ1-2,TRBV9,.,TGTGCCAGCAGCGCAGGCCAGGGCAGGGGCCGCTATGGCTACACCTTC,CASSAGQGRGRYGYTF
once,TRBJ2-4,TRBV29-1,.,TGCAGCGTTGTAAGAGGGGCGGGGAACATTCAGTACTTC,CSVVRGAGNIQYF
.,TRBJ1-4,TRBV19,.,TGTGCCAGTAGTATAGGAGGGTTGGGTGAAAAACTGTTTTTT,CASSIGGLGEKLFF
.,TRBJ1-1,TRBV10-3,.,TGTGCCATCAGTGAGTCGTTCGGGATCATGAACACTGAAGCTTTCTTT,CAISESFGIMNTEAFF
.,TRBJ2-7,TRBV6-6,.,TGTGCCAGCAGTTCCCTGACGGAGTACGAGCAGTACTTC,CASSSLTEYEQYF
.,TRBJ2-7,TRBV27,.,TGTGCCAGCAGTTCACAGGGAGACGAGCAGTACTTC,CASSSQGDEQYF
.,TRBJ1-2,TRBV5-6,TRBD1,TGTGCCAGCAGCTTGATGGTCAGGGGGGAATTTGGCTACACCTTC,CASSLMVRGEFGYTF
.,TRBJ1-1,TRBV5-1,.,TGCGCCAGCAGCGTCCAGGAGAACACTGAAGCTTTCTTT,CASSVQENTEAFF
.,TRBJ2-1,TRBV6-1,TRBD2,TGTGCCAGCAGTGAAAAGACTAGCGGACGAAATGAGCAGTTCTTC,CASSEKTSGRNEQFF
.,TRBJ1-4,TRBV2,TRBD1,TGTGCCAGCCACAGGGGCACTAATGAAAAACTGTTTTTT,CASHRGTNEKLFF
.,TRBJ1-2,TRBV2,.,TGTGCCGGGTCGTCAGGGGGCTACACCTTC,CAGSSGGYTF
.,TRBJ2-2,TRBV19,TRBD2,TGTGCCAGTAATAGGGGGGCGGGGGGACGGAACACCGGGGAGCTGTTTTTT,CASNRGAGGRNTGELFF
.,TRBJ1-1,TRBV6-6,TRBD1,TGTGCCAGCAGGCCCGGGACAGGGGGGCTGAACACTGAAGCTTTCTTT,CASRPGTGGLNTEAFF
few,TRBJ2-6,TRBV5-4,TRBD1,TGTGCCAGCAGCTTGTCAACAGGGGGCGGATCTGGGGCCAACGTCCTGACTTTC,CASSLSTGGGSGANVLTF
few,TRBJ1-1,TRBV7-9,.,TGTGCCAGCAGGCAAACAGGGAACACTGAAGCTTTCTTT,CASRQTGNTEAFF
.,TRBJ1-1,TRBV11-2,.,TGTGCCAGCAGCCCTCTACAGGGTAAGGCCACTGAAGCTTTCTTT,CASSPLQGKATEAFF
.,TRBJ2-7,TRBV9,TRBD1,TGTGCCAGCGGACAGGGAGCCTACGAGCAGTACTTC,CASGQGAYEQYF
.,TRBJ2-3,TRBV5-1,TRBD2,TGCGCCAGCAGCTTCAGGACTAGCGGGAGCACAGATACGCAGTATTTT,CASSFRTSGSTDTQYF
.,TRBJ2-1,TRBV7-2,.,TGTGCCAGCAGCTTAGAAGGACAGAAGAACAATGAGCAGTTCTTC,CASSLEGQKNNEQFF
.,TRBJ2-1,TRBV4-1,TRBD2,TGCGCCAGCAGCCAAGAGGGGGAGGGAGGGGATGAGCAGTTCTTC,CASSQEGEGGDEQFF
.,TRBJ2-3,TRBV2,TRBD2,TGTGCCAGCAGTGAACTAGCGGGGGGGTACACAGATACGCAGTATTTT,CASSELAGGYTDTQYF
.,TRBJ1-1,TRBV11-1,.,TGTGCCAGCAGCTTAAGTCCGGGAAGTGGGAACACTGAAGCTTTCTTT,CASSLSPGSGNTEAFF
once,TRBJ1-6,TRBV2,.,TGTGCCAGCAGAACAGGGTTGGATTCACCCCTCCACTTT,CASRTGLDSPLHF
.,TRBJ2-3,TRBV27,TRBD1,TGTGCCAGCAGTCTAATACAGGGGGATGGGGGTACGCAGTATTTT,CASSLIQGDGGTQYF
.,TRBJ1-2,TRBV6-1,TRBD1,TGTGCCAGCAGTGAACTGGACAGGGGGCGCAGTGGCTACACCTTC,CASSELDRGRSGYTF
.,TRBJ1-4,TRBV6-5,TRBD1,TGTGCCAGTCGACAGGGTAGAGAAAAACTGTTTTTT,CASRQGREKLFF
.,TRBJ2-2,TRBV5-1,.,TGCGCCAGCAGCTGGACTCAAACCGGGGAGCTGTTTTTT,CASSWTQTGELFF
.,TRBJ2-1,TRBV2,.,TGTGCCAGCCGGGACTTCTACAATGAGCAGTTCTTC,CASRDFYNEQFF
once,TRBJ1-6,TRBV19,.,TGTGCCAGTAGTCCCCAGGCAGGGGTTAATTCACCCCTCCACTTT,CASSPQAGVNSPLHF
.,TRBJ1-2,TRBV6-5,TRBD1,TGTGCCAGCAGTTACTCGAGGACAGGGTCCTATGGCTACACCTTC,CASSYSRTGSYGYTF
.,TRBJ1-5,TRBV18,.,TGTGCCAGCTCACTTACGGACAGAAGCGAGACGGGGCAGCCCCAGCATTTT,CASSLTDRSETGQPQHF